This note documents a single T cell receptor beta chain sequence. Assay used: immunoSEQ multiplex PCR; TCRdb lists only in-frame clones, some missing. The data show roughly 80,000 clones, with 85% to 95% seen just once and approximately 2.5% held by the top ten. This record belongs to a study of T cell changes during pregnancy in multiple sclerosis. Trimming cost V 4 bases and J 4 bases; bases outside gene matches: 6. The V gene's germline CDR1 is SGHDT and CDR2 YYEEEE. The CDR3 is made up of 14 amino acids. This clonotype was obtained from a female donor with multiple sclerosis, enrolled in a pregnancy study. Specimen: peripheral blood, collected in the second trimester of pregnancy. This sequence joins TRBV5-6 and TRBJ1-2, with 8 positions matching TRBD1. The CDR3 DNA follows: TGTGCCAGCAGCGTGGGACAGGAGATCTATGGCTACACCTTC. It is translated as CASSVGQEIYGYTF.